This T cell receptor beta chain was documented in a study of T cells after yellow fever vaccination. Study overall: The SMART-Seq v4 Ultra Low Input method served to prepare the low-cell-number fractions.

UMIs were added to TCR cDNA along with a universal primer site when it was made by 5'RACE template switching. TCRdb fed the 5' RACE reads into MiXCR, producing one record per CDR3 protein. The data hold about 240,000 distinct CDR3 sequences, with 6.9% observed a single time. Study results and caveats: Reappearing after the booster were most of the clones from primary vaccination (roughly 96% CD4, approximately 85% CD8).

This clonotype was picked up many times. The target antigen is unknown. Germline loops: CDR1 LNHDA, CDR2 SQIVND (reference sequence). Germline trimming cut 0 bases from V and 8 bases from J; bases unmatched to any gene: 11. This CDR3 is 18 amino acids long. This material consisted of CD4+ T cells sorted from PBMCs, taken 15 days after the yellow fever booster vaccination. The chain couples TRBV19 to TRBJ2-1; 12 bases fit TRBD2. The receptor was derived from a man aged 30 to 39 who received the YFV17D yellow fever vaccine. Here the CDR3 DNA reads TGTGCCAGTAGTATAGATGGCCTGACTAGCGGGAGTTTCGATGAGCAGTTCTTC. It yields the protein CASSIDGLTSGSFDEQFF.